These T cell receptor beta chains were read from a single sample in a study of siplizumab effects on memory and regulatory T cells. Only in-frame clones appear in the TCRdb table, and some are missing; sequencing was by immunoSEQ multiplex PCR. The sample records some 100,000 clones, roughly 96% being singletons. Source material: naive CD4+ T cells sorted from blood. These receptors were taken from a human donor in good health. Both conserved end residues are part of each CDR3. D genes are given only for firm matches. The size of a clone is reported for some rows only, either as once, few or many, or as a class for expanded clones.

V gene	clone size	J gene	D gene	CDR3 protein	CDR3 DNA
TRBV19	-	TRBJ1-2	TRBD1	CASTRDRGWDGYTF	TGTGCCAGTACCCGGGACAGGGGTTGGGATGGCTACACCTTT
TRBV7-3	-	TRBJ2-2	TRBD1	CASSLIGAAGGTGELFF	TGTGCCAGCAGCTTAATTGGGGCGGCAGGGGGAACCGGGGAGCTGTTTTTT
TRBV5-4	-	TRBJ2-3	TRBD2	CASSLEAGGDTQYF	TGTGCCAGCAGCTTGGAGGCGGGGGGAGATACGCAGTATTTT
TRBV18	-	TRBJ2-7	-	CASSPPAGALDEQYF	TGTGCCAGCTCACCACCGGCAGGCGCCTTGGACGAGCAGTACTTC
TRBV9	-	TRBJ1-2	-	CASSPAGSNYGYTF	TGTGCCAGCAGCCCCGCAGGTTCGAACTATGGCTACACCTTC
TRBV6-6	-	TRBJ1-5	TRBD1	CASRQPTGGALQPQHF	TGTGCCAGCAGGCAGCCTACAGGGGGCGCTTTGCAGCCCCAGCATTTT
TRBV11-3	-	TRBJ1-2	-	CASTDLFGFPVSYGYTF	TGTGCCAGCACCGACCTCTTCGGATTCCCGGTAAGCTATGGCTACACCTTC
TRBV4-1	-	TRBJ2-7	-	CASSPALLSYEQYF	TGCGCCAGCAGCCCCGCCCTGCTCTCCTACGAGCAGTACTTC
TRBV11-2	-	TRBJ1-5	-	CASSLDISGGQPQHF	TGTGCCAGCAGCTTAGATATAAGCGGCGGTCAGCCCCAGCATTTT
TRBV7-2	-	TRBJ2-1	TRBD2	CASILGGESDNEQFF	TGTGCCAGCATCCTGGGGGGGGAGTCCGACAATGAGCAGTTCTTC
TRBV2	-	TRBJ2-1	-	CASSREAGPEAMQFF	TGTGCCAGCAGCAGGGAGGCCGGGCCCGAAGCTATGCAGTTCTTC
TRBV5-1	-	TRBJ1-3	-	CASSPGGLSGNTIYF	TGCGCCAGCAGCCCGGGGGGTCTCTCCGGAAACACCATATATTTT
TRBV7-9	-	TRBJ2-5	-	CASSSGETQYF	TGTGCCAGCAGCTCCGGAGAGACCCAGTACTTC
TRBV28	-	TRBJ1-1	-	CASRMGFLPVEAFF	TGTGCCAGTAGGATGGGCTTCCTCCCCGTTGAAGCTTTCTTT
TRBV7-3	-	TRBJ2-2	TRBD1	CASSSTGRVGTGELFF	TGTGCCAGCAGCTCGACAGGGCGGGTTGGCACCGGGGAGCTGTTTTTT
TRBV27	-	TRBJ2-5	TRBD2	CASKAGTGGQETQYF	TGTGCCAGCAAGGCTGGGACGGGGGGCCAAGAGACCCAGTACTTC
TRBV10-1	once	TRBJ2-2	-	CASSGGSGKGGNTGELFF	TGCGCCAGCAGTGGTGGGTCTGGGAAGGGGGGGAACACCGGGGAGCTGTTTTTT
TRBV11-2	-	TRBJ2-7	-	CASSQVPQAMEQYF	TGTGCCAGCAGCCAGGTGCCACAGGCCATGGAGCAGTACTTC
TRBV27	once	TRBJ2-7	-	CASRQGLDSYEQYF	TGTGCCAGCAGGCAGGGCCTAGACTCCTACGAGCAGTACTTC
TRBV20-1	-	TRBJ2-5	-	CSVLLPETQYF	TGCAGTGTCCTACTACCAGAGACCCAGTACTTC
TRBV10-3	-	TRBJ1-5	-	CAISESEVYPQHF	TGTGCCATCAGTGAGTCTGAGGTTTATCCCCAGCATTTT
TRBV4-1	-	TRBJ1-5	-	CASSQISQGNQPQHF	TGCGCCAGCAGCCAAATAAGTCAGGGCAATCAGCCCCAGCATTTT
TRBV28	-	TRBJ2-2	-	CALSGVPTGELFF	TGTGCCCTCTCAGGGGTGCCCACCGGGGAGCTGTTTTTT
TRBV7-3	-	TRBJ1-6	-	CASSLTGVRNSPLHF	TGTGCCAGCAGCTTAACAGGGGTGAGGAATTCACCCCTCCACTTT
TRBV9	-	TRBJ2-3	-	CASSVGSTDTQYF	TGTGCCAGCAGCGTAGGGAGCACAGATACGCAGTATTTT
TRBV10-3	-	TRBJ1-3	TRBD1	CAIGLDDRGTGNTIYF	TGTGCCATCGGTCTTGACGACAGGGGAACTGGAAACACCATATATTTT
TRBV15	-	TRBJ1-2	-	CATSRDRSWGVYTF	TGTGCCACCAGCAGAGATAGGTCGTGGGGGGTCTACACCTTC
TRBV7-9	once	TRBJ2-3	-	CASSLSVGEDTQYF	TGTGCCAGCAGCTTATCGGTTGGGGAAGATACGCAGTATTTT
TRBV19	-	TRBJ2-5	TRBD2	CATLARGGSETQYF	TGTGCCACCCTCGCTCGGGGGGGCTCGGAGACCCAGTACTTC
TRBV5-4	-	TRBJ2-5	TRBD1	CASSFTGAGEETQYF	TGTGCCAGCAGCTTTACAGGGGCAGGGGAAGAGACCCAGTACTTC
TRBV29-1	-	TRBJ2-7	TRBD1	CSARQGLSYEQYF	TGCAGCGCCCGACAGGGTCTGAGCTACGAGCAGTACTTC
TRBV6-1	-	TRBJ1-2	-	CASSEIFTDRVNYGYTF	TGTGCCAGCAGTGAGATCTTTACGGACAGAGTTAACTATGGCTACACCTTC
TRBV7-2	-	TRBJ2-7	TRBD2	CASSLRPTSGGADEQYF	TGTGCCAGCAGCTTACGACCGACTAGCGGGGGGGCCGACGAGCAGTACTTC
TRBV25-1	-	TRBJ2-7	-	CASSEQGYEQYF	TGTGCCAGCAGTGAACAGGGTTACGAGCAGTACTTC
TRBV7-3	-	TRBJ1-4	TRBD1	CASSRGQNEKLFF	TGTGCCAGCAGCCGGGGACAGAATGAAAAACTGTTTTTT
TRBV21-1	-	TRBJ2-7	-	CASRTMLQDYEQYF	TGTGCCAGCAGGACAATGTTACAGGACTACGAGCAGTACTTC
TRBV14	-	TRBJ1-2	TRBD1	CASSQVHSTGGIYGYTF	TGTGCCAGCAGCCAAGTTCACTCGACAGGGGGCATCTATGGCTACACCTTC